This TCR beta chain was identified during a study of T cells in Graves' hyperthyroidism and ophthalmopathy. This clonotype was picked up many times. The study collected blood at first hyperthyroidism diagnosis, before any ophthalmopathy symptoms arose. V shed 2 bases and J shed 4 bases, with 12 bases lying between them. This CDR3 is 14 amino acids long. CDR1 and CDR2 (germline): SGHVS, FNYEAQ. RNA transcripts provided the source from which TCR beta CDR3 regions were amplified. In the first-round RT-PCR of the TCR CDR3, the HTBI primer set was used. TCRdb re-called the multiplex PCR reads with MiXCR, one entry per CDR3 protein. The sample holds some 250,000 distinct CDR3 sequences, approximately 15% seen once.

The source material was blood. This clonotype was obtained from a woman aged 40 to 50 with Graves' hyperthyroidism that later progressed to Graves' ophthalmopathy. This sequence joins TRBV7-6 and TRBJ2-7, with a tentative D call TRBD1 (5 bases). CDR3 DNA: TGTGCCAGCAGCTTAAGCAGGGAAGGATACGAGCAGTACTTC. Amino acid sequence: CASSLSREGYEQYF.